A selection of T cell receptor beta chains follows, all from one sample in a study of T cell repertoires in ileal Crohn's disease. Sequenced by immunoSEQ multiplex PCR; TCRdb stores in-frame clones only, minus some. The data show about 62,000 clones, around nine tenths seen once. Material: ileal tissue. The receptors originated from an adult with Crohn's disease. Each CDR3 is given with its conserved first and last residue. D genes are given only for firm matches. The size entry is marked missing in some rows and otherwise reads once, few, many or a size class.

>TRBV5-5|TRBJ1-5|NA|NA
CASSLGEGHRFRVTQHF
TGTGCCAGCAGCTTGGGCGAGGGACACCGATTTAGGGTGACCCAGCATTTT
>TRBV15|TRBJ1-4|NA|NA
CATSVNPDNEKLFF
TGTGCCACCAGCGTGAACCCAGATAATGAAAAACTGTTTTTT
>TRBV29-1|TRBJ2-1|few|NA
CSVPAGQLSSYNEQFF
TGCAGCGTACCCGCGGGACAGTTAAGCTCCTACAATGAGCAGTTCTTC
>TRBV19|TRBJ1-2|NA|NA
CASNQGIYGYTF
TGTGCCAGTAATCAGGGGATCTATGGCTACACCTTC
>TRBV28|TRBJ1-5|NA|TRBD1
CASSKQGNQPQHF
TGTGCCAGCAGTAAACAGGGGAATCAGCCCCAGCATTTT
>TRBV2|TRBJ1-1|few|NA
CASSRGRNTEAFF
TGTGCCAGCAGTCGAGGTAGGAACACTGAAGCTTTCTTT
>TRBV28|TRBJ1-2|NA|TRBD1
CASMDRTYGYTF
TGTGCCAGCATGGACAGGACCTATGGCTACACCTTC
>TRBV9|TRBJ2-1|NA|NA
CASSVEWASSYNEQFF
TGTGCCAGCAGCGTAGAATGGGCAAGCTCCTACAATGAGCAGTTCTTC
>TRBV7-7|TRBJ1-3|few|NA
CASSDPAGAIYF
TGTGCCAGCAGCGACCCGGCGGGGGCCATATATTTT
>TRBV7-7|TRBJ2-2|NA|NA
CASTTGNTGELFF
TGTGCTAGCACCACGGGAAACACCGGGGAGCTGTTTTTT
>TRBV19|TRBJ1-5|NA|NA
CASSITGGPQHF
TGTGCCAGTAGTATCACCGGCGGGCCCCAGCATTTT